A selection of T cell receptor beta chains follows, all from one sample in a study of cytomegalovirus exposure and HLA in healthy donors. The table came from immunoSEQ multiplex PCR; TCRdb's copy has only in-frame clones and leaves some out. Of some 200,000 clones listed, about nine tenths are singletons. Sequencing was carried out using PBMCs. The source of these receptors is a woman aged 18-29 years in good health and CMV-seronegative. Each CDR3 is given with its conserved first and last residue. The D gene is left open where the match is weak. Not every row has a clone size; where given, it reads once, few, many or a size class.

v_call,cdr3_length,clone_size,d_call,j_call,cdr3_nt,cdr3_aa
TRBV11-3,16,-,TRBD2,TRBJ2-3,TGTGCCAGCAGCCGCGCTAGCGGGAGTTTATTGGATACGCAGTATTTT,CASSRASGSLLDTQYF
TRBV14,17,-,TRBD2,TRBJ2-7,TGTGCCAGGGTAGGACTAGCGGGAGATTTTTGCTCCTACGAGCAGTACTTC,CARVGLAGDFCSYEQYF
TRBV7-8,14,few,-,TRBJ1-2,TGTGCCAGCAGCTTAGGGGAGGGACGTGGTGGCTACACCTTC,CASSLGEGRGGYTF
TRBV11-2,15,-,TRBD2,TRBJ2-1,TGTGCCAGCAGCTTATGGCGGGAGGGGTACAATGAGCAGTTCTTC,CASSLWREGYNEQFF
TRBV7-3,17,-,TRBD1,TRBJ2-1,TGTGCCAGCAGCTTATGGGACAGGGACACAATCTACAATGAGCAGTTCTTC,CASSLWDRDTIYNEQFF
TRBV5-1,13,-,-,TRBJ1-1,TGCGCCAGCAGCTACGACATTCTTGCTGAAGCTTTCTTT,CASSYDILAEAFF
TRBV4-1,13,few,TRBD1,TRBJ1-2,TGCGCCAGCAGCCAAGAAGGGGGCCATGGCTACACCTTC,CASSQEGGHGYTF
TRBV11-1,19,-,-,TRBJ1-5,TGTGCCAGCAGCTTAGCGGTGACAGGAGGTTCATTGGGCAATCAGCCCCAGCATTTT,CASSLAVTGGSLGNQPQHF
TRBV7-9,16,-,-,TRBJ1-1,TGTGCCAGCAGCTTAGGGGCAGGGTTAGTGAACACTGAAGCTTTCTTT,CASSLGAGLVNTEAFF
TRBV19,20,-,-,TRBJ2-1,TGTGCCAGTAGGAAAGGACAGGGGGCCAGACTAGCGGGAGTCTACAATGAGCAGTTCTTC,CASRKGQGARLAGVYNEQFF
TRBV10-3,15,-,TRBD1,TRBJ1-6,TGTGCCATCAGAGAAAGGACAGGGGTTTATTCACCCCTCCACTTT,CAIRERTGVYSPLHF
TRBV2,14,-,TRBD2,TRBJ2-7,TGTGCCAGCAACCTACTAGCGCGCTCCTACGAGCAGTACTTC,CASNLLARSYEQYF